The rows below give T cell receptor beta chains drawn from one sample of a study of blood T cell repertoires in COVID-19. Method: immunoSEQ multiplex PCR; TCRdb's copy keeps in-frame clones and lacks some. The sample lists approximately 190,000 clones, 80% seen once, with 6.9% in the top ten. The sequencing sample was made of peripheral blood. The receptors shown here come from a man aged 55 to 70 with acute or convalescent COVID-19. Each CDR3 is given with its conserved first and last residue. The order of the fields is V gene, clone size, D gene, J gene, CDR3 length, CDR3 protein, CDR3 DNA. The D gene is left open where the match is weak. Size values are once, few and many counts, or a class for expanded clones, and some rows have none.

v_gene: TRBV3-1/TRBV3-2
abundance: many
d_gene: TRBD1
j_gene: TRBJ1-5
len: 18
CDR3aa: CASSHTRDRGYSNQPQHF
CDR3nt: TGTGCCAGCAGCCACACCCGGGACAGGGGCTATAGCAATCAGCCCCAGCATTTT

v_gene: TRBV2
abundance: NA
d_gene: TRBD1
j_gene: TRBJ1-5
len: 17
CDR3aa: CASSDDRGLRVNQPQHF
CDR3nt: TGTGCCAGCAGTGATGACAGGGGGCTGAGGGTCAATCAGCCCCAGCATTTT

v_gene: TRBV29-1
abundance: NA
d_gene: NA
j_gene: TRBJ1-2
len: 12
CDR3aa: CSVELGGRGYTF
CDR3nt: TGCAGCGTTGAACTGGGGGGACGGGGCTACACCTTC

v_gene: TRBV19
abundance: NA
d_gene: NA
j_gene: TRBJ1-1
len: 12
CDR3aa: CASSFRNTEAFF
CDR3nt: TGTGCCAGTAGTTTCAGGAACACTGAAGCTTTCTTT

v_gene: TRBV27
abundance: NA
d_gene: NA
j_gene: TRBJ1-5
len: 15
CDR3aa: CASSPFQGARQPQHF
CDR3nt: TGTGCCAGCAGTCCCTTTCAGGGCGCCCGACAGCCCCAGCATTTT

v_gene: TRBV7-2
abundance: NA
d_gene: NA
j_gene: TRBJ1-4
len: 15
CDR3aa: CASSLVGRGGEKLFF
CDR3nt: TGTGCCAGCAGCTTGGTCGGTCGCGGGGGTGAAAAACTGTTTTTT

v_gene: TRBV6-6
abundance: NA
d_gene: NA
j_gene: TRBJ1-5
len: 15
CDR3aa: CASSYMAFSNQPQHF
CDR3nt: TGTGCCAGCAGTTACATGGCCTTTAGCAATCAGCCCCAGCATTTT

v_gene: TRBV6-6
abundance: NA
d_gene: TRBD1
j_gene: TRBJ1-1
len: 15
CDR3aa: CASSVMGQGNTEAFF
CDR3nt: TGTGCCAGCAGTGTAATGGGACAGGGGAACACTGAAGCTTTCTTT

v_gene: TRBV18
abundance: NA
d_gene: TRBD1
j_gene: TRBJ1-5
len: 15
CDR3aa: CASSQHRGGNQPQHF
CDR3nt: TGTGCCAGCTCACAACACAGGGGTGGCAATCAGCCCCAGCATTTT

v_gene: TRBV9
abundance: NA
d_gene: NA
j_gene: TRBJ2-3
len: 16
CDR3aa: CASSVGRGGGSDTQYF
CDR3nt: TGTGCCAGCAGCGTAGGGCGGGGAGGGGGGTCGGATACGCAGTATTTT

v_gene: TRBV5-4
abundance: few
d_gene: TRBD2
j_gene: TRBJ2-2
len: 14
CDR3aa: CASSLAGGPGELFF
CDR3nt: TGTGCCAGCAGCTTAGCGGGAGGGCCCGGGGAGCTGTTTTTT

v_gene: TRBV7-9
abundance: NA
d_gene: NA
j_gene: TRBJ2-1
len: 15
CDR3aa: CASSLRGTSYNEQFF
CDR3nt: TGTGCCAGCAGCTTAAGGGGGACCTCCTACAATGAGCAGTTCTTC

v_gene: TRBV7-9
abundance: NA
d_gene: TRBD1
j_gene: TRBJ2-3
len: 16
CDR3aa: CASSLGEGARTDTQYF
CDR3nt: TGTGCCAGCAGCTTAGGCGAGGGGGCGCGCACAGATACGCAGTATTTT

v_gene: TRBV6-5
abundance: few
d_gene: NA
j_gene: TRBJ1-5
len: 15
CDR3aa: CASSLDSFSNQPQHF
CDR3nt: TGTGCCAGCAGTCTGGACAGCTTTAGCAATCAGCCCCAGCATTTT

v_gene: TRBV7-3
abundance: NA
d_gene: NA
j_gene: TRBJ1-3
len: 13
CDR3aa: CASSQLGGNTIYF
CDR3nt: TGTGCCAGCAGTCAACTCGGGGGAAACACCATATATTTT

v_gene: TRBV18
abundance: NA
d_gene: TRBD2
j_gene: TRBJ2-1
len: 17
CDR3aa: CASVLSRELAGANEQFF
CDR3nt: TGTGCCAGCGTACTTAGTCGCGAACTAGCGGGAGCAAATGAGCAGTTCTTC

v_gene: TRBV19
abundance: NA
d_gene: NA
j_gene: TRBJ2-1
len: 13
CDR3aa: CASSTGVVNEQFF
CDR3nt: TGTGCCAGTAGTACGGGAGTCGTTAATGAGCAGTTCTTC

v_gene: TRBV19
abundance: NA
d_gene: NA
j_gene: TRBJ2-3
len: 16
CDR3aa: CASSKDGGLGADTQYF
CDR3nt: TGTGCCAGTAGTAAGGACGGGGGGCTTGGGGCAGATACGCAGTATTTT

v_gene: TRBV5-4
abundance: NA
d_gene: TRBD1
j_gene: TRBJ2-2
len: 18
CDR3aa: CASSSTPGQVTDTGELFF
CDR3nt: TGTGCCAGCAGCTCAACACCGGGACAGGTGACTGACACCGGGGAGCTGTTTTTT

v_gene: TRBV3-1/TRBV3-2
abundance: NA
d_gene: NA
j_gene: TRBJ2-1
len: 12
CDR3aa: CASSVQGYEQFF
CDR3nt: TGTGCCAGCAGCGTACAGGGCTATGAGCAGTTCTTC

v_gene: TRBV10-2
abundance: NA
d_gene: TRBD1
j_gene: TRBJ1-5
len: 16
CDR3aa: CASSESRDRGYQPQHF
CDR3nt: TGCGCCAGCAGTGAGTCGAGGGACAGAGGGTATCAGCCCCAGCATTTT

v_gene: TRBV6-5
abundance: NA
d_gene: TRBD1
j_gene: TRBJ1-1
len: 15
CDR3aa: CASSLDRTMNTEAFF
CDR3nt: TGTGCCAGCAGTTTGGACAGGACTATGAACACTGAAGCTTTCTTT

v_gene: TRBV20-1
abundance: NA
d_gene: NA
j_gene: TRBJ1-5
len: 12
CDR3aa: CSASEGEQPQHF
CDR3nt: TGCAGTGCTAGTGAGGGAGAGCAGCCCCAGCATTTT

v_gene: TRBV2
abundance: NA
d_gene: TRBD2
j_gene: TRBJ2-1
len: 15
CDR3aa: CASSGAGGGNDEQFF
CDR3nt: TGTGCCAGCAGTGGTGCGGGAGGAGGTAATGATGAGCAGTTCTTC

v_gene: TRBV5-1
abundance: NA
d_gene: NA
j_gene: TRBJ2-6
len: 15
CDR3aa: CASSMGAPGANVLTF
CDR3nt: TGCGCCAGCAGTATGGGGGCGCCTGGGGCCAACGTCCTGACTTTC

v_gene: TRBV2
abundance: NA
d_gene: NA
j_gene: TRBJ2-2
len: 13
CDR3aa: CASSEKQTGELFF
CDR3nt: TGTGCCAGCAGTGAAAAACAAACCGGGGAGCTGTTTTTT

v_gene: TRBV27
abundance: NA
d_gene: NA
j_gene: TRBJ1-6
len: 14
CDR3aa: CASSFPGANSPLHF
CDR3nt: TGTGCCAGCAGTTTTCCAGGGGCGAATTCACCCCTCCACTTT

v_gene: TRBV7-9
abundance: NA
d_gene: NA
j_gene: TRBJ1-1
len: 13
CDR3aa: CASSPPGVGVAFF
CDR3nt: TGTGCCAGCAGCCCACCGGGGGTTGGGGTAGCTTTCTTT

v_gene: TRBV4-1
abundance: NA
d_gene: TRBD2
j_gene: TRBJ2-1
len: 18
CDR3aa: CASSQTSSGRAGENEQFF
CDR3nt: TGCGCCAGCAGCCAAACAAGTAGCGGGAGGGCCGGTGAGAATGAGCAGTTCTTC

v_gene: TRBV7-2
abundance: once
d_gene: TRBD2
j_gene: TRBJ2-1
len: 15
CDR3aa: CASSQGLAANNEQFF
CDR3nt: TGTGCCAGCAGCCAGGGACTAGCGGCTAACAATGAGCAGTTCTTC

v_gene: TRBV5-1
abundance: few
d_gene: TRBD1
j_gene: TRBJ2-7
len: 16
CDR3aa: CASSLENRGPTYEQYF
CDR3nt: TGCGCCAGCAGCTTGGAGAACAGGGGGCCGACCTACGAGCAGTACTTC